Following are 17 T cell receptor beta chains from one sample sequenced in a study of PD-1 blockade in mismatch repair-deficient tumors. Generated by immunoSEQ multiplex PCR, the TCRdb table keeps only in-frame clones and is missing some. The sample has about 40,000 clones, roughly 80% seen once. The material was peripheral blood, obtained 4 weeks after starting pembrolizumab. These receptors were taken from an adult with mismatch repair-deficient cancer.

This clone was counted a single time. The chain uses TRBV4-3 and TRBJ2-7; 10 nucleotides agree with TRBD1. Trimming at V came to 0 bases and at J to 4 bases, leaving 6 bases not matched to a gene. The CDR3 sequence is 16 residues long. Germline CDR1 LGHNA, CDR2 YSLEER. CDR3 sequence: CASSQDPPGQGYEQYF. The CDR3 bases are TGCGCCAGCAGCCAAGACCCACCGGGACAGGGGTACGAGCAGTACTTC.

CDR3 protein: CASSTALTGPSEQYF. DNA for the CDR3: TGTGCCAGCAGCACGGCCCTGACAGGGCCTAGCGAGCAGTACTTC. J is TRBJ2-7 and V is TRBV7-8, with 7 positions matching TRBD1. The germline CDR1 and CDR2 sequences are SGHVS and FQNEAQ. This CDR3 contains 15 residues. J gave up 6 bases and V 5 bases, and 13 bases lay outside the gene matches.

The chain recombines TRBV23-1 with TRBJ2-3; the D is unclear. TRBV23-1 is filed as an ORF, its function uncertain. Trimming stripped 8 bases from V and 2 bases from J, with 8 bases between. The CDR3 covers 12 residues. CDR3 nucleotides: TGCGCCAGCGTCAGAACCACAGATACGCAGTATTTT. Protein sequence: CASVRTTDTQYF.

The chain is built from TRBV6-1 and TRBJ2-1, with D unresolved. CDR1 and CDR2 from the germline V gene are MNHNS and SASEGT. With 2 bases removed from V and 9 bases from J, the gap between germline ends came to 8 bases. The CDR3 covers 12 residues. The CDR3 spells CASSEPGFEQFF. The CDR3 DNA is TGTGCCAGCAGTGAACCAGGATTTGAGCAGTTCTTC.

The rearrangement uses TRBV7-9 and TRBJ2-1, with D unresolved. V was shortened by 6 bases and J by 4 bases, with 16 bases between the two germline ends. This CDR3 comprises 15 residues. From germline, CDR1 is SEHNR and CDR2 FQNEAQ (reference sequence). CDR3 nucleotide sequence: TGTGCCAGCAGTAGAGAGAAGGGTAGTTACAATGAGCAGTTCTTC. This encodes CASSREKGSYNEQFF.

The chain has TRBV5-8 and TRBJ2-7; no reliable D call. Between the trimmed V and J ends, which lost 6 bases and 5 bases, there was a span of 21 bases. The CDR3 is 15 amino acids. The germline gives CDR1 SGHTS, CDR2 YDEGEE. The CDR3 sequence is CASITSDISVHEQYF. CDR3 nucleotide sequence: TGTGCCAGCATCACCTCAGACATCAGCGTGCACGAGCAGTACTTC.

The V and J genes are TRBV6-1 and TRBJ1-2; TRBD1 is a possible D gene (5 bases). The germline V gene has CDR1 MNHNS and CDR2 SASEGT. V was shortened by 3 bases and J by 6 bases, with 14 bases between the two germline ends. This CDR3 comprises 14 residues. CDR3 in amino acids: CASSEGTEANGYTF. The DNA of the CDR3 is TGTGCCAGCAGTGAGGGGACCGAGGCGAATGGCTACACCTTC.

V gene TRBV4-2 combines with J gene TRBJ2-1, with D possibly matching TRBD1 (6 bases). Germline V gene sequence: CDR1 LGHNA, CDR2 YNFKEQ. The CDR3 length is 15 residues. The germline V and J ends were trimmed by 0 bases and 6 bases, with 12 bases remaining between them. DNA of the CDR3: TGTGCCAGCAGCCAAGATTACGGACAGATCAATGAGCAGTTCTTC. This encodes CASSQDYGQINEQFF.

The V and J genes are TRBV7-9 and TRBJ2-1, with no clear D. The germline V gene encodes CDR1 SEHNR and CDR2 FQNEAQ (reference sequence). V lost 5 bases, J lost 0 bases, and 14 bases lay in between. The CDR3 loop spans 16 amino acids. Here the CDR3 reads CASSPTVGHSYNEQFF. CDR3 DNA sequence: TGTGCCAGCAGCCCGACGGTCGGCCACTCCTACAATGAGCAGTTCTTC.

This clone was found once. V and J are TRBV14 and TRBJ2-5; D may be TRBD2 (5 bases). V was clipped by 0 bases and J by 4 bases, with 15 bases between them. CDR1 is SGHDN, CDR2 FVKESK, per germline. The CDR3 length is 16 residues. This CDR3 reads CASSQEFGSRRETQYF. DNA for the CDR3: TGTGCCAGCAGCCAAGAATTTGGGAGTAGGAGAGAGACCCAGTACTTC.

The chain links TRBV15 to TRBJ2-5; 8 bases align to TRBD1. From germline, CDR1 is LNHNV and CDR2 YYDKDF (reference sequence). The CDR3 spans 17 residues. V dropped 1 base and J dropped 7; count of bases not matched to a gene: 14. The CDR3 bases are TGTGCCACCAGCAGAGTATTGACGGGACAGGCTTATGTGACCCAGTACTTC. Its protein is CATSRVLTGQAYVTQYF.

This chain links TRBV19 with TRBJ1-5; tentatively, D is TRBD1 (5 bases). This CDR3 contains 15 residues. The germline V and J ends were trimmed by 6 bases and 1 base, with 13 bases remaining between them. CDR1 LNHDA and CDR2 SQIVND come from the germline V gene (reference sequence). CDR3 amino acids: CASRVGEGSNQPQHF. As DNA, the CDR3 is TGTGCCAGTAGGGTCGGGGAGGGGAGCAATCAGCCCCAGCATTTT.

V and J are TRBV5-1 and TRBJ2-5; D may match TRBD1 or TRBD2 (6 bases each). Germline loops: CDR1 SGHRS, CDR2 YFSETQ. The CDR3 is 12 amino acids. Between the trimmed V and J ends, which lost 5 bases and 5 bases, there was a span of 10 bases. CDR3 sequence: CASREGGETQYF. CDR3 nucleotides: TGCGCCAGCAGAGAAGGGGGGGAGACCCAGTACTTC.

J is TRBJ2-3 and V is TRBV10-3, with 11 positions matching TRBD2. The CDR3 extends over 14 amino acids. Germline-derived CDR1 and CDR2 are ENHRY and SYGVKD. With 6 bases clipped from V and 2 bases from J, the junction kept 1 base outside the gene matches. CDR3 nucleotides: TGTGCCATCAGGGGACTAGCGGACACAGATACGCAGTATTTT. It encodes CAIRGLADTDTQYF.

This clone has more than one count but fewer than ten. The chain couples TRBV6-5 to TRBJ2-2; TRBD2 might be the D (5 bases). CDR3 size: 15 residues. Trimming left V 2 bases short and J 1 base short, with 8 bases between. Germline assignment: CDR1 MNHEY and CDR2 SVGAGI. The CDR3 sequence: CASSYGLVNTGELFF. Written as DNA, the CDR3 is TGTGCCAGCAGTTACGGACTTGTGAACACCGGGGAGCTGTTTTTT.

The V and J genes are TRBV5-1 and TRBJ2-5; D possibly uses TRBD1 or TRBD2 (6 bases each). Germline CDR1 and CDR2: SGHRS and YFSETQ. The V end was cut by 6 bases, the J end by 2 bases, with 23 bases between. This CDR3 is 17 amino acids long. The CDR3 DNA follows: TGCGCCAGCAATAAGAATACGGGGGCAGGAGGGCAAGAGACCCAGTACTTC. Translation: CASNKNTGAGGQETQYF.

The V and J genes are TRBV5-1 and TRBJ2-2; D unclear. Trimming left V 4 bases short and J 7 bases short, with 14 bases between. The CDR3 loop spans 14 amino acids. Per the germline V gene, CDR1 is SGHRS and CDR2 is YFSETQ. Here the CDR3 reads CASSLSGRVGELFF. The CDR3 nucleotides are TGCGCCAGCAGCCTCTCAGGACGAGTCGGGGAGCTGTTTTTT.